A selection of T cell receptor beta chains follows, all from one sample in a study of blood T cell repertoires in COVID-19. The table came from immunoSEQ multiplex PCR; TCRdb's copy has only in-frame clones and leaves some out. The repertoire holds 310,000 or so clones, with 70% to 90% as singletons. Material for sequencing was PBMCs or T cells enriched from blood (not recorded which). Receptors were obtained from a woman in her twenties or thirties who had recovered from COVID-19. CDR3s include the opening cysteine and the closing phenylalanine or tryptophan. Fields, in order: V gene, D gene, J gene, clone size, CDR3 DNA, CDR3 protein. The D gene is left open where the match is weak. Part of the rows lack a size; the others show once, few, many or a class for expanded clones.

TRBV30	TRBD1	TRBJ1-3	once	TGTGCCTGGAGTGTACGAGGACAGGGGGCAGTTTGGGGCCTCTCTGGAAACACCATATATTTT	CAWSVRGQGAVWGLSGNTIYF
TRBV12-5	TRBD1	TRBJ1-1	NA	TGTGCTAGTGGTCAGGGGGGGAACACTGAAGCTTTCTTT	CASGQGGNTEAFF
TRBV4-1	NA	TRBJ1-1	NA	TGCGCCAGCAGCCAAGAGAGGGGGTGGGTGAACACTGAAGCTTTCTTT	CASSQERGWVNTEAFF
TRBV6-5	NA	TRBJ1-1	NA	TGTGCCAGCACCCAATGGCAGGGCACTGAAGCTTTCTTT	CASTQWQGTEAFF
TRBV11-2	NA	TRBJ1-6	NA	TGTGCCAGCAGCCAGAGGCTGTATTCACCCCTCCACTTT	CASSQRLYSPLHF
TRBV6-5	NA	TRBJ1-6	NA	TGTGCCAGCACCGCGGGACGGACCTATAATTCACCCCTCCACTTT	CASTAGRTYNSPLHF
TRBV2	NA	TRBJ2-7	NA	TGTGCCAGCAACCTGTCGGGGGGCGGATACGAGCAGTACTTC	CASNLSGGGYEQYF
TRBV9	NA	TRBJ2-7	few	TGTGCCAGCAGCCCTCGGACTGGAACCTACGAGCAGTACTTC	CASSPRTGTYEQYF
TRBV5-5	NA	TRBJ1-6	NA	TGTGCCAGCAGCCCCTGGACAGCTAATTCACCCCTCCACTTT	CASSPWTANSPLHF
TRBV21-1	NA	TRBJ1-1	NA	TGTGCCAGCAGCAAAGTTTCGGGTCCGGGGGTGACTGAAGCTTTCTTT	CASSKVSGPGVTEAFF
TRBV6-2/TRBV6-3	NA	TRBJ1-5	NA	TGTGCCAGCAGTTACTCGACGGGAAATCAGCCCCAGCATTTT	CASSYSTGNQPQHF
TRBV19	TRBD2	TRBJ2-7	NA	TGTGCCAGTAGAGGGACTAGCGGTCTCTACGAGCAGTACTTC	CASRGTSGLYEQYF
TRBV12-3/TRBV12-4	TRBD1	TRBJ1-2	NA	TGTGCCAGCAGACCCGGGACAGCTTATGGCTACACCTTC	CASRPGTAYGYTF
TRBV19	NA	TRBJ1-1	NA	TGTGCCAGTAGTATTTTTAGCCAAAGGTTCAACACTGAAGCTTTCTTT	CASSIFSQRFNTEAFF
TRBV20-1	NA	TRBJ2-1	NA	TGCAGTACCCCACAGGGAAATGAGCAGTTCTTC	CSTPQGNEQFF
TRBV10-3	TRBD1	TRBJ1-5	NA	TGTGCCATCAGCAACAGGGGTCAGCCCCAGCATTTT	CAISNRGQPQHF
TRBV6-5	NA	TRBJ1-2	NA	TGTGCCAGCAGATCCTCGAGAGGGCCCCAAGGGGGCTACACCTTC	CASRSSRGPQGGYTF
TRBV6-8	TRBD1	TRBJ1-5	NA	TGTGCCAGCAGCCGGGACAGGGTTAACCAGCCCCAGCATTTT	CASSRDRVNQPQHF
TRBV19	NA	TRBJ1-2	NA	TGTGCCAGTAGTATTGAAGGCGGGGATAGCACCTTC	CASSIEGGDSTF
TRBV6-5	NA	TRBJ1-3	NA	TGTGCCAGCAGTTACGCCTCCGACACTGGAAACACCATATATTTT	CASSYASDTGNTIYF
TRBV5-4	NA	TRBJ2-5	NA	TGTGCCAGCAGCTTGGGACAGATACAAGAGACCCAGTACTTC	CASSLGQIQETQYF
TRBV10-3	NA	TRBJ1-1	once	TGTGCCATCAGTGATGGATCTCAGAGGGTTATGAACACTGAAGCTTTCTTT	CAISDGSQRVMNTEAFF
TRBV2	NA	TRBJ2-2	NA	TGTGCCACCGAATTCGGAGCCGGGGAGCTGTTTTTT	CATEFGAGELFF
TRBV3-1/TRBV3-2	TRBD2	TRBJ2-1	NA	TGTGCCAGCAGCCAAGGAACGGGGGGGCACAATGAGCAGTTCTTC	CASSQGTGGHNEQFF
TRBV30	TRBD1	TRBJ1-1	once	TGTGCCTTGGACAGGGCGAACACTGAAGCTTTCTTT	CALDRANTEAFF
TRBV5-1	TRBD2	TRBJ2-2	few	TGCGCCAGCAGCTTGGGGACTAGCGGGTTGTTCACCGGGGAGCTGTTTTTT	CASSLGTSGLFTGELFF
TRBV28	NA	TRBJ1-2	once	TGTGCCAGCGGGTTCAGGAACTATGGCTACACCTTC	CASGFRNYGYTF
TRBV9	NA	TRBJ2-2	NA	TGTGCCAGCAAAGGGGCGGTATCAACCGGGGAGCTGTTTTTT	CASKGAVSTGELFF
TRBV5-1	NA	TRBJ1-2	NA	TGCGCCAGCAGCACGGAGACGGGAACCTATGGCTACACCTTC	CASSTETGTYGYTF
TRBV3-1/TRBV3-2	TRBD1	TRBJ1-3	NA	TGTGCCGCCGCCCAGGGGGCCACGGGAAACACCATATATTTT	CAAAQGATGNTIYF
TRBV2	TRBD1	TRBJ2-1	once	TGTGCCAGCAGTAGGGACAGCTCCTACAATGAGCAGTTCTTC	CASSRDSSYNEQFF
TRBV30	TRBD1	TRBJ1-2	NA	TGTGCCTGGAGCCCCACAGGGGGCGCAAGGAACTATGGCTACACCTTC	CAWSPTGGARNYGYTF
TRBV7-2	TRBD1	TRBJ2-1	NA	TGTGCCAGCAGCGTCCGACAGGGCAATGAGCAGTTCTTC	CASSVRQGNEQFF
TRBV6-5	NA	TRBJ1-2	NA	TGTGCCAGCAGTTACTCGGGGGCGTCCTCAAAGGTTGGCTACACCTTC	CASSYSGASSKVGYTF
TRBV5-1	TRBD2	TRBJ2-7	NA	TGCGCCAGCAGCTTGGCGGGGGGTTCGCCCTCCTACGAGCAGTACTTC	CASSLAGGSPSYEQYF
TRBV5-1	NA	TRBJ1-2	NA	TGCGCCAGCAGCTTGGGTAGGGACACTTCCCTCTATGGCTACACCTTC	CASSLGRDTSLYGYTF
TRBV6-2/TRBV6-3	TRBD2	TRBJ2-1	once	TGTGCCAGCAGTCTACTAGCGGGGGGGCCGAATGAGCAGTTCTTC	CASSLLAGGPNEQFF
TRBV6-5	NA	TRBJ1-6	NA	TGTGCCAGCAGAACGGAGGGGTATAATTCACCCCTCCACTTT	CASRTEGYNSPLHF
TRBV27	NA	TRBJ2-7	NA	TGTGCCAGCAGTTTATCGGCGGCTTACGAGCAGTACTTC	CASSLSAAYEQYF
TRBV9	TRBD1	TRBJ1-2	NA	TGTGCCAGCAGCCCAGGGGGTGGGTTTAACTATGGCTACACCTTC	CASSPGGGFNYGYTF
TRBV7-3	TRBD2	TRBJ2-1	NA	TGTGCCAGCAGCTTAACAGGGAACGGGGGGGCCTACAATGAGCAGTTCTTC	CASSLTGNGGAYNEQFF
TRBV5-1	TRBD1	TRBJ1-5	NA	TGCGCCAGCAGTCCACAGGGGGCTAGTCAGCCCCAGCATTTT	CASSPQGASQPQHF
TRBV19	TRBD1	TRBJ1-1	NA	TGTGCCAGTAGTAATGGGACAGGGAAACCGTCTGAAGCTTTCTTT	CASSNGTGKPSEAFF
TRBV10-3	NA	TRBJ1-1	NA	TGTGCCATCAGTGGGACAGCCGCCCCGAACACTGAAGCTTTCTTT	CAISGTAAPNTEAFF
TRBV9	NA	TRBJ1-5	NA	TGTGCCAGCAGCGTAGATGGCGGTAGCAATCAGCCCCAGCATTTT	CASSVDGGSNQPQHF